This entry lists 5 T cell receptor beta chains sequenced from one sample in a study of T-cell memory formation after mild COVID-19. TCRdb processed the 5' RACE reads anew with MiXCR; each CDR3 protein has one entry. The table shows roughly 600,000 distinct CDR3 sequences, with more than 15% occurring only once. Sequencing was performed on PBMCs or a T cell subset sorted from them (not recorded which). All receptors come from an adult woman who had mild COVID-19 (a few samples of this study predate the infection). Cell type and time point are not known.

CDR3 bases: TGTGCCAGCAGCGTAGCGAGCCAGGGGGTGAACACTGAAGCTTTCTTT. This sequence encodes CASSVASQGVNTEAFF. V usage is TRBV9 and J usage is TRBJ1-1; 7 bases map to TRBD1. V trimming: 0 bases; J trimming: 0 bases; junction bases outside the gene matches: 5. The germline CDR1 and CDR2 sequences are SGDLS and YYNGEE. The length of the CDR3 is 16 residues.

This clonotype was picked up a small number of times. The V and J genes are TRBV11-1 and TRBJ2-2; TRBD1 or TRBD2 may be the D gene (5 bases each). CDR1 and CDR2 from the germline V gene are SGHAT and FQDESV (reference sequence). The CDR3 runs 16 residues. V dropped 0 bases and J dropped 4 bases, with 12 bases sitting between them. The CDR3 sequence: CASSLAPSGGTGELFF. DNA of the CDR3: TGTGCCAGCAGCTTAGCCCCCAGTGGGGGCACCGGGGAGCTGTTTTTT.

The rearrangement joins TRBV6-5 to TRBJ1-6; 9 bases line up with TRBD1. The CDR3 is 15 amino acids. Germline V lookup: CDR1 MNHEY, CDR2 SVGAGI. J lost 7 bases, V lost 6 bases, and 7 bases had no gene match. CDR3 protein: CASRRQGGYNSPLHF. The DNA of the CDR3 is TGTGCCAGCAGGAGACAGGGGGGATACAATTCACCCCTCCACTTT.

The V and J genes are TRBV4-2 and TRBJ2-7, with D possibly being TRBD1 (5 bases). V lost 0 bases and J lost 9, with 12 bases in between. Germline CDR1 and CDR2: LGHNA and YNFKEQ. The CDR3 consists of 13 residues. CDR3 bases: TGTGCCAGCAGCCAAGATACCAGGGATCGGCAGTACTTC. It translates to CASSQDTRDRQYF.

This clonotype showed up many times. The chain carries TRBV5-1 and TRBJ2-7, with TRBD2 as a possible D gene (7 bases). Trimming took 4 bases from V and 7 from J, leaving 21 bases between them. The CDR3 is 15 amino acids. CDR1 SGHRS and CDR2 YFSETQ come from the germline V gene. The CDR3 region has the DNA TGCGCCAGCAGCCCACTTAACGGAGGGGGGGAAGAGCAGTACTTC. It yields the protein CASSPLNGGGEEQYF. Together with reference TRBV5-1 and TRBJ2-7, the CDR3 gives the full variable domain: KAGVTQTPRYLIKTRGQQVTLSCSPISGHRSVSWYQQTPGQGLQFLFEYFSETQRNKGNFPGRFSGRQFSNSRSEMNVSTLELGDSALYLCASSPLNGGGEEQYFGPGTRLTVT.